A selection of T cell receptor beta chains follows, all from one sample in a study of CD8+ T cells in alopecia areata. The method was immunoSEQ multiplex PCR; TCRdb's version includes in-frame clones alone and lacks a portion of them. The sample lists 35,000 to 45,000 clones, roughly 92% occurring once. Sequencing used CD8+ T cells sorted from blood, obtained at week 24, from a patient treated with tofacitinib. The origin of the receptors is a human donor with alopecia areata. Both conserved end residues are part of each CDR3. Each record gives: clone size, J gene, D gene, V gene, CDR3 DNA, CDR3 protein. D genes are given only for firm matches. Expanded clones are given a class, and other clones once, few, many or no size at all.

few TRBJ1-1 - TRBV4-3 TGCGCCAGCAGCCAAGATAGGAACACTGAAGCTTTCTTT CASSQDRNTEAFF
- TRBJ2-1 - TRBV27 TGTGCCAGCAGCCGCGGCAATGAGCAGTTCTTC CASSRGNEQFF
- TRBJ2-7 - TRBV12-5 TGTGCTAGTGGTCCCGGGGGCACGGCAGGGCCTATCAACGAGCAGTACTTC CASGPGGTAGPINEQYF
- TRBJ1-2 - TRBV5-6 TGTGCCAGCAGCTGGGTCCAACAGGGAGCTAACTATGGCTACACCTTC CASSWVQQGANYGYTF
- TRBJ1-6 - TRBV27 TGTGCCAGCAGTGACACCGACGAACAGGGTTTTTATAATTCACCCCTCCACTTT CASSDTDEQGFYNSPLHF
- TRBJ2-1 - TRBV7-2 TGTGCCAGCAGCCCTACGACTTCGGGTGAGCAGTTCTTC CASSPTTSGEQFF
- TRBJ2-3 - TRBV27 TGTGCCAGCAGTCCACCCCTCGCACTAGCAAATACGCAGTATTTT CASSPPLALANTQYF
once TRBJ2-3 TRBD2 TRBV10-3 TGTGCCATCAGTGTGACTAGCGGGGGGCCAAGAGATACGCAGTATTTT CAISVTSGGPRDTQYF
- TRBJ2-7 - TRBV7-9 TGTGCCAGCACCACCAACGGGTTCGAAACCTACGAGCAGTACTTC CASTTNGFETYEQYF
few TRBJ2-1 TRBD2 TRBV27 TGTGCCAGCAGAGTAGCGGGGGGGCCGGGAAATGAGCAGTTCTTC CASRVAGGPGNEQFF
- TRBJ2-7 - TRBV7-9 TGTGCCAGCAGCTCCCTTCGGGGGTCCTACGAGCAGTACTTC CASSSLRGSYEQYF
- TRBJ1-1 - TRBV7-9 TGTGCCAGCAGCTCCGATGGTCCGCCGCGAACTGAAGCTTTCTTT CASSSDGPPRTEAFF
- TRBJ2-3 TRBD1 TRBV2 TGTGCCAGGACACAAAGGACAGGGATCACAGATACGCAGTATTTT CARTQRTGITDTQYF
- TRBJ2-7 - TRBV29-1 TGCAGCGTTGTAGCAGGGAGTAACGAGCAGTACTTC CSVVAGSNEQYF
- TRBJ2-1 - TRBV7-7 TGTGCTAGCAGCTTAGTACAGGGACGGACTGATGAGCAGTTCTTC CASSLVQGRTDEQFF
- TRBJ1-2 - TRBV6-1 TGTGCCAGCAGTGCGTTAACAGGGTCCAACTATGGCTACACCTTC CASSALTGSNYGYTF
- TRBJ2-4 TRBD2 TRBV5-6 TGTGCCAGCAGCTTGGGGGTAGCGGGCGGGAACATTCAGTACTTC CASSLGVAGGNIQYF
- TRBJ2-2 TRBD2 TRBV4-1 TGCGCCAGCAGCCAAGGGTATAGCGGGGTAGTCGGGGAGCTGTTTTTT CASSQGYSGVVGELFF
once TRBJ2-5 - TRBV2 TGTGCCAGCAAGAAGGGCCCGGAGACCCAGTACTTC CASKKGPETQYF
- TRBJ2-3 - TRBV27 TGTGCCAGCAGTTTAGAGTACGAGAGCACAGATACGCAGTATTTT CASSLEYESTDTQYF
few TRBJ2-1 TRBD1 TRBV5-6 TGTGCCAGCAGCTTAACCTCGGGACAGCCATCCTACAATGAGCAGTTCTTC CASSLTSGQPSYNEQFF
once TRBJ2-2 TRBD2 TRBV27 TGTGCCAGCAGTTATCTTTCGGGGGGCACCGGGGAGCTGTTTTTT CASSYLSGGTGELFF
- TRBJ2-1 - TRBV6-5 TGTGCCAGCAGCGGGACGGATTCCTACAATGAGCAGTTCTTC CASSGTDSYNEQFF
- TRBJ2-1 TRBD1 TRBV6-4 TGTGCCAGCAGCGCCGGACAGGGGAGCTACAATGAGCAGTTCTTC CASSAGQGSYNEQFF
- TRBJ2-1 TRBD2 TRBV4-1 TGCGCCAGCAGCGGGGCCGGGACTAGCGGAATTGAGCAGTTCTTC CASSGAGTSGIEQFF
- TRBJ1-1 - TRBV4-1 TGCGCCAGCAGCCCCCTTTCGGGGGGCACTGAAGCTTTCTTT CASSPLSGGTEAFF
- TRBJ2-7 - TRBV19 TGTGCCAGTAGTATAGGTGCCAGCTACGAGCAGTACTTC CASSIGASYEQYF
- TRBJ2-5 - TRBV15 TGTGCCACCAGCAGAGTTAAGGGGCGCGAGGAGACCCAGTACTTC CATSRVKGREETQYF
- TRBJ2-5 - TRBV5-8 TGTGCCAGCAGCTTGAGCAGGGAACAAGAGACCCAGTACTTC CASSLSREQETQYF
- TRBJ2-2 - TRBV29-1 TGCAGCGCTCTATTGTGGGACACCGGGGAGCTGTTTTTT CSALLWDTGELFF
- TRBJ2-2 - TRBV29-1 TGCAGCGTTCCCCAAATGGGGGAGCTGTTTTTT CSVPQMGELFF
- TRBJ2-7 TRBD1 TRBV15 TGTGCCACCAGCAGGCCCGGGACAGCAGGGGACGAGCAGTACTTC CATSRPGTAGDEQYF
- TRBJ2-7 - TRBV7-2 TGTGCCAGCAGCTTTTACCTAGGACAGTCCTACGAGCAGTACTTC CASSFYLGQSYEQYF
- TRBJ2-4 - TRBV13 TGTGCCAGCAGTTCTGCGATCTTAGCCAAAAACATTCAGTACTTC CASSSAILAKNIQYF
- TRBJ2-2 - TRBV27 TGTGCCAGCAGTTTCGCGAACACCGGGGAGCTGTTTTTT CASSFANTGELFF
- TRBJ2-1 TRBD2 TRBV27 TGTGCCAGCAGTCCGCCAGGTTTTAGCGGGGGAGCAAATGAGCAGTTCTTC CASSPPGFSGGANEQFF
- TRBJ2-2 - TRBV6-6 TGTGCCAGCAGTTACGTGACCGGATATAAGGCCGGGGAGCTGTTTTTT CASSYVTGYKAGELFF
- TRBJ2-1 - TRBV27 TGTGCCAGCAGTTCCTTAATCGCCTACAATGAGCAGTTCTTC CASSSLIAYNEQFF
once TRBJ2-3 TRBD1 TRBV29-1 TGCAGCCTCGGTGGACAGGTTGGGTCAGATACGCAGTATTTT CSLGGQVGSDTQYF
- TRBJ1-5 - TRBV27 TGTGCCAGCAGTTTACTCGGGGTAAATCAGCCCCAGCATTTT CASSLLGVNQPQHF
- TRBJ2-2 - TRBV27 TGTGCCAGCAGAGAAGCGAACACCGGGGAGCTGTTTTTT CASREANTGELFF
- TRBJ2-7 TRBD1 TRBV28 TGTGCCAGCAGGCCCGGGACAGGGTCCTACGAGCAGTACTTC CASRPGTGSYEQYF
- TRBJ2-3 - TRBV29-1 TGCAGCGTTGAGCTTCGGACAGAAAGCACAGATACGCAGTATTTT CSVELRTESTDTQYF